The 2 T cell receptor beta chains in this list originate from one sample, sequenced in a study of blood T cell repertoires in COVID-19. Some clones are missing from TCRdb's copy, which holds only in-frame ones; the method was immunoSEQ multiplex PCR. The data show 70,000 to 80,000 clones, with roughly 87% seen just once and approximately 12% held by the top ten. Sample: peripheral blood. The receptors here all came from a man aged 50-60 years with acute or convalescent COVID-19.

This chain joins TRBV3-1 (or the pseudogene TRBV3-2) and TRBJ2-7; D not certain. Trimming took off 4 bases at V and 0 bases at J, with 10 bases between the two ends. The CDR3 spans 14 residues. Per germline, CDR1 LGHDT and CDR2 YNNKEL (reference sequence). CDR3 sequence: CASSRERSSYEQYF. The CDR3 DNA reads as TGTGCCAGCAGCCGCGAACGGAGCTCCTACGAGCAGTACTTC.

This clone was observed a single time. A junction boundary mismatches the germline segment, possibly from a read error. This chain links TRBV6-5 with TRBJ1-3; a possible D gene is TRBD1 (5 bases). The CDR3 length is 16 residues. Germline CDR1 reads MNHEY; CDR2 reads SVGAGI. The CDR3 bases are TGTGCCAGCAGATACTTGACAGTCGCCTCTGGAAACACCATATATTTT. This gives the protein CASRYLTVASGNTIYF.